This TCR beta chain was captured in a study of response to subunit inactivated influenza vaccine. Using its own MiXCR run on the RT-PCR reads, TCRdb lists one record per CDR3 protein. The table lists some 150,000 distinct CDR3 sequences, roughly 12% of them singletons. The V and J ends lost 4 bases and 2 bases respectively, with 14 bases between them. Germline V gene lookup returns CDR1 MNHEY and CDR2 SMNVEV (reference sequence). The CDR3 has 15 residues. This clonotype was picked up a small number of times. This sample was also put to use in a study of T cells expressing NK-cell markers. From that report: TCR beta cDNA was generated via 5'RACE template switching incorporating UMIs. Repertoires of TCR beta were obtained from T cells sorted as CD3+CD56+NKG2C+, CD3+CD56+NKG2C- and CD3+CD56-NKG2C+. Topping the CD3+CD56-NKG2C+ fraction as well were these clonotypes, in a few donors. Questions lingered over whether expanded NKG2C+ T cell clones were HCMV-specific.

V is TRBV27 and J is TRBJ1-1; D is uncertain. This receptor was taken from a man over 45 who received an inactivated influenza vaccine. The sample consisted of CD8+ T cells sorted from PBMCs, taken roughly 12 days after vaccination. CDR3: CASSSPKGVNTEAFF. The CDR3 DNA reads as TGTGCCAGCAGTTCCCCCAAGGGAGTCAACACTGAAGCTTTCTTT.